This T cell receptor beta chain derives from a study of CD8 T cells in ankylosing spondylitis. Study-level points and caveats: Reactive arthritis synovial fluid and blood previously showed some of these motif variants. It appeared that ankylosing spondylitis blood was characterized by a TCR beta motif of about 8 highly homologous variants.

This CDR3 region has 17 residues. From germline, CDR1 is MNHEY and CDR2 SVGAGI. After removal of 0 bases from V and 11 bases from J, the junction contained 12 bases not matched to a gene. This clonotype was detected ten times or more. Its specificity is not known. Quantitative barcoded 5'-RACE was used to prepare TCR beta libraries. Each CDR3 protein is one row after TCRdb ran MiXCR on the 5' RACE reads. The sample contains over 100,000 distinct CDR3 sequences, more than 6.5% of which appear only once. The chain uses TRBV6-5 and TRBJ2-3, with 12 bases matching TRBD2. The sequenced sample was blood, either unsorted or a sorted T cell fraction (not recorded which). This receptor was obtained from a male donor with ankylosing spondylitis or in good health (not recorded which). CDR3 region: CASSYSNRGTSGRLQYF. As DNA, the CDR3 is TGTGCCAGCAGTTACTCGAACCGCGGGACTAGCGGGCGTCTGCAGTATTTT.